These 27 T cell receptor beta chains share one sample of origin, sequenced in a study of blood T cell repertoires in COVID-19. TCRdb's copy holds only in-frame clones and misses some; the assay was immunoSEQ multiplex PCR. The table has about 70,000 clones, more than 75% seen once. Sequenced sample: peripheral blood. These receptors all come from a human donor in a cohort sampled during active COVID-19.

V is TRBV19 and J is TRBJ2-2; unclear D gene. V was cut by 7 bases and J by 4 bases, with 10 bases left in between. Looked up from germline, CDR1 is LNHDA and CDR2 is SQIVND (reference sequence). The CDR3 totals 13 residues. This CDR3 is CASTPVRTGELFF. As DNA, the CDR3 is TGTGCCAGTACCCCAGTACGCACCGGGGAGCTGTTTTTT.

This clone has more than one count but fewer than ten. The chain has TRBV18 and TRBJ2-7; D uncertain. CDR1 KGHSH and CDR2 LQKENI come from the germline V gene. Trimming removed 5 bases from V and 2 bases from J, with 10 bases in between. The CDR3 has 13 residues. The CDR3 nucleotides are TGTGCCAGCTCAATTGACTCGACCTACGAGCAGTACTTC. It codes for CASSIDSTYEQYF.

This clone is a singleton in its sample. The chain combines TRBV6-4 with TRBJ2-2; TRBD2 is a possible D gene (7 bases). The CDR3 consists of 12 residues. The ends were cut back, 2 bases at V and 13 bases at J, with 11 bases in the middle. Germline V gene sequence: CDR1 MRHNA, CDR2 SNTAGT. Here the CDR3 reads CASSDEGEGLFF. CDR3 bases: TGTGCCAGCAGTGACGAGGGGGAGGGGCTGTTTTTT.

The chain combines TRBV19 with TRBJ1-4; D gene ambiguous. CDR1 and CDR2 (germline): LNHDA, SQIVND (reference sequence). Trimming left V 5 bases short and J 7 bases short, with 11 bases between. This CDR3 contains 13 residues. CDR3 in amino acids: CASSVRSSEKLFF. CDR3 sequence (DNA): TGTGCCAGTAGTGTACGATCGAGTGAAAAACTGTTTTTT. The complete variable domain, with remaining parts taken from reference TRBV19 and TRBJ1-4, reads DGGITQSPKYLFRKEGQNVTLSCEQNLNHDAMYWYRQDPGQGLRLIYYSQIVNDFQKGDIAEGYSVSREKKESFPLTVTSAQKNPTAFYLCASSVRSSEKLFFGSGTQLSVL.

The V and J genes are TRBV10-3 and TRBJ2-5; tentative D call: TRBD1 (6 bases). Trimming removed 9 bases from V and 5 bases from J, with 16 bases in between. Germline V gene lookup returns CDR1 ENHRY and CDR2 SYGVKD. The CDR3 length is 13 residues. DNA for the CDR3: TGTGCCATACGGGACACCCTCGCCGAGACCCAGTACTTC. Amino acid sequence: CAIRDTLAETQYF.

The chain joins TRBV2 to TRBJ2-1; 7 nucleotides match TRBD1. The germline gives CDR1 SNHLY, CDR2 FYNNEI. The J segment lost 16 bases and the V segment lost 6 bases, leaving 9 bases of the junction unmatched. This CDR3 is 11 amino acids long. The CDR3 spells CASRIWGQLFF. The CDR3 nucleotides are TGTGCCAGCAGGATATGGGGACAGCTATTCTTC. The full variable domain, its missing parts supplied by reference TRBV2 and TRBJ2-1, is EPEVTQTPSHQVTQMGQEVILRCVPISNHLYFYWYRQILGQKVEFLVSFYNNEISEKSEIFDDQFSVERPDGSNFTLKIRSTKLEDSAMYFCASRIWGQLFFGPGTRLTVL.

The table lists this clone with a count of one. The V gene is TRBV29-1, the J gene TRBJ2-2; unclear D gene. Germline V gene data show CDR1 as SQVTM and CDR2 as ANQGSEA. This CDR3 contains 14 residues. Trimming cost V 0 bases and J 0 bases, with 5 bases left between them. The CDR3 region has the DNA TGCAGCGTTGAAGATCTTACGAACACCGGGGAGCTGTTTTTT. Translating it yields CSVEDLTNTGELFF.

The chain has TRBV25-1 and TRBJ2-1; TRBD2 agrees at 8 bases. Germline values: CDR1 MGHDK, CDR2 SYGVNS. The length of the CDR3 is 18 residues. V lost 4 bases, J lost 7 bases, and 18 bases stayed unmatched. CDR3 bases: TGTGCCAGCAGTGTTATCTTTAGCGGGATTAAGAAGGAGAATGAGCAGTTCTTC. This encodes CASSVIFSGIKKENEQFF.

This clone was seen a single time. The chain joins TRBV28 to TRBJ1-2, with D possibly being TRBD1 (5 bases). The CDR3 spans 14 residues. Trimming took off 2 bases at V and 6 bases at J, with 13 bases between the two ends. Germline CDR1 is MDHEN and CDR2 is SYDVKM. The CDR3 sequence is CASSLGSGVDGYTF. The DNA for the CDR3 is TGTGCCAGCAGTTTAGGGTCGGGGGTAGATGGCTACACCTTC.

The CDR3 DNA reads TGTGCCAGCAGCCCCCAGTTGACCAGAGGGCAGTACTTC. This codes for CASSPQLTRGQYF. V usage is TRBV5-8 and J usage is TRBJ2-7, with D uncertain. This CDR3 comprises 13 residues. V gave up 4 bases and J gave up 9 bases, with 17 bases separating them. CDR1 SGHTS and CDR2 YDEGEE come from the germline V gene.

The rearrangement joins TRBV24-1 to TRBJ2-5; TRBD1 might be the D (5 bases). The CDR3 has 17 amino acids. The V end was cut by 0 bases, the J end by 3 bases, with 16 bases between. Germline V gene sequence: CDR1 KGHDR, CDR2 SFDVKD. DNA of the CDR3: TGTGCCACCAGTGATTTGGACAGCGATGCGCGAAAAGAGACCCAGTACTTC. It yields the protein CATSDLDSDARKETQYF.

The J gene is TRBJ2-2, the V gene TRBV11-3; D possibly corresponds to TRBD2 (6 bases). CDR1 SGHNT and CDR2 YENEEA come from the germline V gene. The CDR3 extends over 15 amino acids. V lost 5 bases and J 4 bases, leaving 14 bases between the germline ends. DNA for the CDR3: TGTGCCAGCAGCGTCCTCGCGGGACTCACCGGGGAGCTGTTTTTT. Translation gives CASSVLAGLTGELFF.

This chain links TRBV10-2 with TRBJ1-1, with 12 nucleotides matching TRBD1. The germline V gene encodes CDR1 WSHSY and CDR2 SAAADI. CDR3 length equals 16 residues. Losses at the gene ends were 5 bases for V and 3 bases for J; bases not matched to a gene: 7. The DNA for the CDR3 is TGCGCCAGCAGTCGCCTGGGACAGGGGGCGGACACTGAAGCTTTCTTT. As protein: CASSRLGQGADTEAFF.

The chain links TRBV28 to TRBJ2-3; the match to TRBD1 covers 11 bases. V shed 5 bases, J shed 5 bases, and the junction held 9 bases outside the gene matches. Germline loops: CDR1 MDHEN, CDR2 SYDVKM. The CDR3 runs 16 residues. CDR3 in amino acids: CASSLGGQGDGDTQYF. The CDR3 bases are TGTGCCAGCAGTCTTGGGGGACAGGGGGACGGAGATACGCAGTATTTT.

This sequence joins TRBV27 and TRBJ2-3, with D perhaps matching TRBD2 (5 bases). CDR3 length equals 15 residues. Germline CDR1 reads MNHEY; CDR2 reads SMNVEV (reference sequence). Trimming took off 5 bases at V and 2 bases at J, with 14 bases between the two ends. The CDR3 DNA is TGTGCCAGCAGTACACTGCCTAGCCTCACAGATACGCAGTATTTT. Translation: CASSTLPSLTDTQYF.

V gene TRBV10-1 combines with J gene TRBJ2-5; TRBD2 aligns across 8 bases. The CDR3 extends over 14 amino acids. Looked up from germline, CDR1 is WNHNN and CDR2 is SYGVQD (reference sequence). V dropped 5 bases and J dropped 1; count of bases not matched to a gene: 3. The DNA of the CDR3 is TGCGCCAGCAGTTCGAGCGGGAGCCAAGAGACCCAGTACTTC. Its translation: CASSSSGSQETQYF.

The chain is built from TRBV27 and TRBJ2-3; TRBD2 aligns across 7 bases. The CDR3 is 13 amino acids. V lost 6 bases and J lost 3; bases outside the gene matches: 3. Germline values: CDR1 MNHEY, CDR2 SMNVEV (reference sequence). The DNA of the CDR3 is TGTGCCAGCAGCGGGGGGTGGACAGATACGCAGTATTTT. Translation: CASSGGWTDTQYF.

This chain connects TRBV9 to TRBJ2-3, with D maybe TRBD2 (5 bases). The CDR3 sequence is 15 residues long. Germline CDR1 SGDLS, CDR2 YYNGEE. V was trimmed by 0 bases and J by 0 bases, leaving 8 bases between them. The CDR3 spells CASSVGRGSTDTQYF. CDR3 nucleotides: TGTGCCAGCAGCGTAGGTCGCGGGAGCACAGATACGCAGTATTTT.

The chain uses TRBV28 and TRBJ2-7, with 7 positions matching TRBD2. CDR1 is MDHEN, CDR2 SYDVKM, per germline. The CDR3 contains 15 residues. With V trimmed by 6 bases and J by 3 bases, 11 bases remained unmatched. The CDR3 reads CASSLRESHLYEQYV. CDR3 DNA sequence: TGTGCCAGCAGCCTGCGGGAGTCCCATCTCTACGAGCAGTACGTC.

The V gene is TRBV4-2, the J gene TRBJ2-1; no definite D call. CDR1 is LGHNA, CDR2 YNFKEQ, per germline. V dropped 1 base and J dropped 3 bases, with 10 bases sitting between them. This CDR3 has 15 residues. The chain's CDR3 is CASSQGNSLYNEQFF. Here the CDR3 DNA reads TGTGCCAGCAGCCAAGGGAACAGCCTCTACAATGAGCAGTTCTTC.

This sequence joins TRBV24-1 and TRBJ1-2, with 8 bases aligning to TRBD1. This CDR3 has 17 amino acids. V lost 3 bases and J lost 0; bases outside the gene matches: 8. Germline V gene data show CDR1 as KGHDR and CDR2 as SFDVKD. CDR3 nucleotides: TGTGCCACCAGTGATCCCGCCGGACAGGGTCCTAACTATGGCTACACCTTC. The encoded protein is CATSDPAGQGPNYGYTF.

This sequence joins TRBV29-1 and TRBJ2-7; 8 bases are a match to TRBD2. The V segment lost 0 bases and the J segment 5 bases; nucleotides outside the gene matches: 9. Germline-derived CDR1 and CDR2 are SQVTM and ANQGSEA. This CDR3 has 15 residues. The CDR3 bases are TGCAGCGTTGAAGAGGGTAGCGGGACGTCGCACGAGCAGTACTTC. It yields the protein CSVEEGSGTSHEQYF.

The CDR3 here is CASSPRQGIRETQYF. CDR3 bases: TGTGCCAGCAGCCCGCGACAGGGAATAAGAGAGACCCAGTACTTC. The V call is TRBV14, the J call TRBJ2-5; 7 nucleotides line up with TRBD1. Germline CDR1 SGHDN, CDR2 FVKESK. This CDR3 has 15 amino acids. V trimming: 4 bases; J trimming: 4 bases; junction bases outside the gene matches: 9.

The count of this clone is one. The V and J genes are TRBV21-1 and TRBJ2-7; whether TRBD2, the table's D call, matches the DNA was not checked. TRBV21-1 is deemed a pseudogene. The CDR3 sequence is 18 residues long. CDR3 sequence: CASSKNSWSLRLSYEQYV. CDR3 bases: TGTGCCAGCAGCAAAAATTCTTGGAGCCTTAGGCTCTCCTACGAGCAGTACGTC.

J is TRBJ2-2 and V is TRBV27, with TRBD2 matching 11 bases. The CDR3 is 17 amino acids. V shed 2 bases and J 2 bases; nucleotides not matched to a gene: 4. In germline, CDR1 is MNHEY, CDR2 SMNVEV (reference sequence). CDR3 protein: CASSLPSGRSNTGELFF. CDR3 coding DNA: TGTGCCAGCAGTTTACCTAGCGGGAGGAGTAACACCGGGGAGCTGTTTTTT.

The genes are TRBV10-3 and TRBJ2-1; D is perhaps TRBD2 (7 bases). Germline CDR1 is ENHRY and CDR2 is SYGVKD. The CDR3 runs to 14 residues. The V end lost 3 bases, the J end lost 8 bases, and 14 bases lay between the germline ends. The CDR3 reads CAISEAGEGHEQFF. The CDR3 DNA follows: TGTGCCATCAGTGAAGCAGGGGAGGGCCATGAGCAGTTCTTC.

This chain links TRBV5-4 with TRBJ1-2; the D is unclear. Trimming took 5 bases from V and 4 from J, leaving 6 bases between them. The CDR3 spans 11 residues. Germline CDR1 is SGHNT and CDR2 is YYREEE (reference sequence). DNA for the CDR3: TGTGCCAGCAGTCTTTCCTATGGCTACACCTTC. It codes for CASSLSYGYTF.